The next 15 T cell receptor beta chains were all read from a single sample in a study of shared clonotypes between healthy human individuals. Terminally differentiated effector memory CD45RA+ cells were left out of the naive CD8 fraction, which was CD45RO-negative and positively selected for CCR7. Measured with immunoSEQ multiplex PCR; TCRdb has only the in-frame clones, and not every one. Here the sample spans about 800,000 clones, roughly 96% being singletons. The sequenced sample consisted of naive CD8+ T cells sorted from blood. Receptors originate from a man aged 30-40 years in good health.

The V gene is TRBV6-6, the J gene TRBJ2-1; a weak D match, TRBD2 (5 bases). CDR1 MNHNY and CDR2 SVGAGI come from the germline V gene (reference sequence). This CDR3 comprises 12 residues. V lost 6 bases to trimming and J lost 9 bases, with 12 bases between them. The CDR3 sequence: CASSLDSIEQFF. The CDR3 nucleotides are TGTGCCAGCAGCCTGGACTCGATTGAGCAGTTCTTC.

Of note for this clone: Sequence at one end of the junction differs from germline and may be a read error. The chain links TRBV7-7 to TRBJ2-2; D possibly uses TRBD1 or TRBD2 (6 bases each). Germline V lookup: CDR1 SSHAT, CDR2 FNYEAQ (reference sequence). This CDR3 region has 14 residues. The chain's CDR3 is CASSLGGPTGELFF. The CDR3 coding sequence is TGTGCTAGCAGCTTAGGGGGGCCCACCGGGGAGCTGTTTTTT.

CDR3 bases: TGCGCCAGCAGCCAGTCCCCGGGGACAGGGAGCGCCGGGGAGCTGTTTTTT. Its translation: CASSQSPGTGSAGELFF. The V and J genes are TRBV4-3 and TRBJ2-2, with 9 positions matching TRBD1. Germline V CDR1 and CDR2: LGHNA, YSLEER. J gave up 6 bases and V 3 bases, and 11 bases lay outside the gene matches. This CDR3 region has 17 residues.

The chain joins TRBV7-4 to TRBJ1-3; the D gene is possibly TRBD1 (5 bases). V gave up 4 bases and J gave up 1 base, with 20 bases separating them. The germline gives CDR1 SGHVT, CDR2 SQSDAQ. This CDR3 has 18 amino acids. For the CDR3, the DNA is TGTGCCAGCAGCTCGGAGCAACAGGCCATCGCTTCTGGAAACACCATATATTTT. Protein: CASSSEQQAIASGNTIYF. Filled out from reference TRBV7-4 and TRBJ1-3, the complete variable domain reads GAGVSQSPRYKVAKRGRDVALRCDSISGHVTLYWYRQTLGQGSEVLTYSQSDAQRDKSGRPSGRFSAERPERSVSTLKIQRTEQGDSAVYLCASSSEQQAIASGNTIYFGEGSWLTVV.

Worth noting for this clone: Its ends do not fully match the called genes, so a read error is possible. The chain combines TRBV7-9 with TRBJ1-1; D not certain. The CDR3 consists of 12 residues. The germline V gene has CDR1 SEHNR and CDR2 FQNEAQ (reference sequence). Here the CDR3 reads CASSLGGRAGPF. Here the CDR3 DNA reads TGTGCCAGCAGCTTAGGAGGGCGGGCAGGTCCCTTT.

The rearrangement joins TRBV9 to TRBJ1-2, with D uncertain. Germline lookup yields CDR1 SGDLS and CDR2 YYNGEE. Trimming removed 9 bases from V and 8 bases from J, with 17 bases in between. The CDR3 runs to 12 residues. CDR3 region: CATRSSTVGYTF. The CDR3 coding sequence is TGTGCCACCAGGAGCTCAACGGTCGGCTACACCTTC.

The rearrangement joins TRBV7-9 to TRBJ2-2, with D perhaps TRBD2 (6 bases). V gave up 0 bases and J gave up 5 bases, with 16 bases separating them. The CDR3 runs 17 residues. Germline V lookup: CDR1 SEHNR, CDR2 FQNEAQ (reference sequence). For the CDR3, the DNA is TGTGCCAGCAGCTTAGCAGGACTACCCCGAGAAACCGGGGAGCTGTTTTTT. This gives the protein CASSLAGLPRETGELFF.

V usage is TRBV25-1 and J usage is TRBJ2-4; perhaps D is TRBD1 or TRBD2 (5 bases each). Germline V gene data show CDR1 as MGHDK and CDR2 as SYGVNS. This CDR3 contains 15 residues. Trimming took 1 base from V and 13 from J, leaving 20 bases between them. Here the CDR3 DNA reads TGTGCCAGCAGTGAATTCGATTGGTTGGGACGGGGCCAGTACTTC. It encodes CASSEFDWLGRGQYF.

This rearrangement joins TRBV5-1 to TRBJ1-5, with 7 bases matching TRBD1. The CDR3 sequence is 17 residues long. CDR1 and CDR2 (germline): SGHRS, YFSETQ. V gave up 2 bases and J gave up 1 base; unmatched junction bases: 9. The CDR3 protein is CASSFMTGKGSNQPQHF. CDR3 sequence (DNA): TGCGCCAGCAGCTTCATGACAGGGAAGGGGAGCAATCAGCCCCAGCATTTT.

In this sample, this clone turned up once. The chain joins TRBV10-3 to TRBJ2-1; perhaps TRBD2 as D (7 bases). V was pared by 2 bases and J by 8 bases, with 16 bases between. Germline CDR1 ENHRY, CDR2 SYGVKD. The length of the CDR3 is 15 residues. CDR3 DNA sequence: TGTGCCATCAGTGAGAGGGGAGGGGGGGCGGATGAGCAGTTCTTC. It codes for CAISERGGGADEQFF.

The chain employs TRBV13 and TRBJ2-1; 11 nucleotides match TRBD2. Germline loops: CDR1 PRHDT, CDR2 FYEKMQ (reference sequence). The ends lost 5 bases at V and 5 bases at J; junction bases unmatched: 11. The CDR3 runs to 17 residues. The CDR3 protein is CASSPPRLAGGNNEQFF. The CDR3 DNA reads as TGTGCCAGCAGCCCCCCAAGGCTAGCGGGAGGCAACAATGAGCAGTTCTTC.

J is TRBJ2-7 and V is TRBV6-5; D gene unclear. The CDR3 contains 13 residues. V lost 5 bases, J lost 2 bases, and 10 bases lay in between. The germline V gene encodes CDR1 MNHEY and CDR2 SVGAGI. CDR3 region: CASSKASAYEQYF. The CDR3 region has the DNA TGTGCCAGCAGTAAAGCGTCGGCCTACGAGCAGTACTTC.

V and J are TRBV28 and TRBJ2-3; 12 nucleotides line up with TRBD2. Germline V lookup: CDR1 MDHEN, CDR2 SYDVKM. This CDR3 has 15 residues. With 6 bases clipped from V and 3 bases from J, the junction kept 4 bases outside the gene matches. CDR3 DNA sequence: TGTGCCAGCAGGATGACTAGCGGGAGAACAGATACGCAGTATTTT. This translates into CASRMTSGRTDTQYF.

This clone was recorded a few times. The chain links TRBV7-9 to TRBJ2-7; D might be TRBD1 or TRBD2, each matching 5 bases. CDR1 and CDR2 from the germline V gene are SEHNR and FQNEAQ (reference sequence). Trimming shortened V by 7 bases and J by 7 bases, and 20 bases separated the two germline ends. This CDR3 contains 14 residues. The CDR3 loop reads CASMSRDGQEEQYF. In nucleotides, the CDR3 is TGTGCCAGCATGTCCCGGGACGGGCAGGAAGAGCAGTACTTC.

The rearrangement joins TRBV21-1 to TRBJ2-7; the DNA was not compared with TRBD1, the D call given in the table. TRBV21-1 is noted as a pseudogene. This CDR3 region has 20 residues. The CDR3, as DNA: TGTGCCAGCAGCAAAGGATCTACCACTCCGCGCGACAACCATCCCTACGAGCAGTACTTC. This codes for CASSKGSTTPRDNHPYEQYF.